This T cell receptor beta chain stems from a study of OX40 agonist ivuxolimab in advanced cancers. Some background on the complete study: Ivuxolimab, which targeted the costimulatory receptor OX40 (CD134), was an agonistic, fully human IgG2 monoclonal antibody. Intravenous ivuxolimab was administered to patients every 2 weeks at six dose levels: 0.01, 0.1, 0.3, 1.5, 3 and 10 mg/kg. Of the roughly 54 dose-escalation patients, hepatocellular carcinoma was present in some 19, melanoma in approximately 15, renal cell carcinoma in 9 and head and neck cancer in 9. In the dose-escalation cohort, roughly four fifths of patients were male, and the mean age was approximately 64 years, with a range of about 23 to 90. Patients were allowed to have had prior anti-PD-1, anti-PD-L1 or anti-CTLA-4 therapy, and 30% to 50% of the dose-escalation patients had previously received checkpoint inhibitors. Partial responses occurred in three dose-escalation patients, of whom one had hepatocellular carcinoma and two had cutaneous melanoma. The point of sequencing TCRbeta in the periphery was to test whether ivuxolimab changed TCR sequence diversity and drove clonal T-cell expansion. The paper reports the monotherapy dose-escalation portion (N of about 51 patients) of the phase I ivuxolimab trial.

The germline V gene specifies SGHDT as CDR1 and YYEEEE as CDR2. V loses 0 bases, J loses 6 bases, and the germline ends lie 10 bases apart. The cysteine opens and the phenylalanine closes a CDR3 of 13 amino acids. This entry keeps only the CDR3 DNA: 39 bases, framed from base 1. The trial excluded patients who had a history of autoimmune disease or who were on systemic immunosuppression. Peripheral blood for TCR sequencing was drawn from every dose cohort at baseline, at cycle 4 day 1 and at cycle 7 day 1. The samples were taken from a phase I, first-in-human, multicenter, open-label dose-escalation trial of ivuxolimab. The trial enrolled adults with locally advanced or metastatic head and neck squamous cell, hepatocellular, melanoma or renal cell carcinoma. CD4+ and CD8+ T cells were sorted separately from peripheral blood before TCR sequencing. Genomic DNA was extracted from sorted cells for sequencing of the TCRbeta CDR3 region. The immunoSEQ Assay was used to sequence the TCRbeta CDR3 regions. TCRdb retrieved this table from immuneACCESS and kept in-frame rearrangements only. Not all clones are present; in checked studies, unresolved V genes account for under half, and no reason is known for the remainder. This sample is represented by fewer than 80,000 clones; roughly nine tenths of them were singletons. Roughly 4.2% of the sample is in the top ten clones.

General findings and caveats noted by the study authors: The antigen specificity of the peripheral T cells that underwent clonal expansion was not determined. In partial responders in the 0.1-3.0 mg/kg groups, normalized peripheral clonal expansion was found to be among the lowest, especially among CD8+ T cells. Low levels of normalized T-cell clonal expansion were also seen in some nonresponding patients. At doses of 0.1 to 3.0 mg/kg, clonal expansion of both CD4+ and CD8+ blood T cells was observed from baseline to week 6. After ivuxolimab, more expanded clones were found on average in CD8+ T cells than in CD4+ T cells.

Concerning this clone: The specificity of this receptor is unknown. Per-base qualities were not stored, and no clone one base away is much larger.

This sequence originates from an adult with an advanced solid tumor such as melanoma, head and neck, liver or kidney cancer. Sequenced here: CD4+ or CD8+ T cells sorted from blood, sampled in a trial of the OX40 agonist ivuxolimab. The receptor chain draws on TRBV5-6 and TRBJ2-7, with a tentative D gene TRBD1 over 6 matching bases. The DNA reads TGTGCCAGCAGCTTGGTACAGGGCGGCGAGCAGTACTTC. Its translation reads: CASSLVQGGEQYF.